What follows are 8 T cell receptor beta chains derived from one specimen sequenced in a study of technical replicates of blood from several donors. Method: immunoSEQ multiplex PCR; TCRdb's copy keeps in-frame clones and lacks some. The sample comprises some 69,000 clones, approximately 89% of which are singletons, and 3.5% to 5.5% rests with the top ten. The sequencing input was PBMCs. The receptor set was obtained from a human donor in good health. Some clones in this sample may be carry-over from other donors' samples.

The genes are TRBV4-2 and TRBJ2-5, with D maybe TRBD2 (6 bases). The germline CDR1 and CDR2 sequences are LGHNA and YNFKEQ. Deletions cut 3 bases from V and 3 bases from J, with 14 bases between. CDR3 size: 15 residues. DNA for the CDR3: TGTGCCAGCAGCCAGAGCCGGGACTTAGAAGAGACCCAGTACTTC. Its protein product is CASSQSRDLEETQYF.

DNA of the CDR3: TGTGCCAGCAGTGTTGGAGGGGAGACCCAGTACTTC. Translating gives CASSVGGETQYF. V usage is TRBV2 and J usage is TRBJ2-5, with TRBD2 as a possible D gene (6 bases). The CDR3 has 12 amino acids. The germline CDR1 and CDR2 sequences are SNHLY and FYNNEI. Trimming pared 4 bases from V and 5 bases from J, leaving 8 bases between.

The chain combines TRBV7-9 with TRBJ2-7; D remains unclear. Trimming stripped 5 bases from V and 2 bases from J, with 13 bases between. Germline CDR1 SEHNR, CDR2 FQNEAQ (reference sequence). The CDR3 has 14 residues. CDR3 DNA sequence: TGTGCCAGCAGCCCGCGACTCCTTACCTACGAGCAGTACTTC. This codes for CASSPRLLTYEQYF.

This sequence joins TRBV30 and TRBJ2-1; 11 bases map to TRBD2. Germline loops: CDR1 GTSNPN, CDR2 SVGIG (reference sequence). The CDR3 is 17 residues long. After removal of 2 bases from V and 7 bases from J, the junction contained 13 bases not matched to a gene. The CDR3 DNA sequence: TGTGCCTGGAGTACCCGCTTTCTAGCGGGAGGTTCGAATGAGCAGTTCTTC. Its translation: CAWSTRFLAGGSNEQFF.

The J gene is TRBJ2-5, the V gene TRBV10-3; D remains ambiguous. This CDR3 is 12 amino acids long. Germline V gene sequence: CDR1 ENHRY, CDR2 SYGVKD. V lost 3 bases, J lost 2 bases, and 4 bases lay in between. The CDR3 DNA reads TGTGCCATCAGTGAAATACAAGAGACCCAGTACTTC. Its protein product is CAISEIQETQYF.

The chain combines TRBV9 with TRBJ2-3, with unresolved D. V was shortened by 0 bases and J by 2 bases, with 13 bases between the two germline ends. The germline CDR1 and CDR2 sequences are SGDLS and YYNGEE. The CDR3 has 16 amino acids. The CDR3 DNA reads TGTGCCAGCAGCGTAGCAGTGGGCCGATTCACAGATACGCAGTATTTT. Translating it yields CASSVAVGRFTDTQYF.

The chain has TRBV5-1 and TRBJ2-7; no reliable D call. Trimming shortened V by 3 bases and J by 1 base, and 2 bases separated the two germline ends. The CDR3 has 11 amino acids. Germline V gene lookup returns CDR1 SGHRS and CDR2 YFSETQ. This chain's CDR3 is CASSSSYEQYF. The CDR3 DNA follows: TGCGCCAGCAGCTCTTCCTACGAGCAGTACTTC.

This chain connects TRBV7-2 to TRBJ2-5; D is unresolved. Trimming left V 2 bases short and J 5 bases short, with 9 bases between. CDR1 is SGHTA and CDR2 is FQGNSA in the germline V gene. The CDR3 covers 13 residues. This CDR3 reads CASSLPERETQYF. The CDR3 bases are TGTGCCAGCAGCTTACCTGAGAGGGAGACCCAGTACTTC.